The clone carrying this T cell receptor (beta chain) has ten or more counts. The repertoire was sequenced with immunoSEQ multiplex PCR; TCRdb's copy has only in-frame clones and lacks some. The table shows 40,000 to 50,000 clones, with about 77% occurring only once. Germline V CDR1 and CDR2: SGHTA, FQGNSA. This CDR3 has 17 residues. Trimming stripped 5 bases from V and 3 bases from J, with 22 bases between. The sample is drawn from a study of blood T cell repertoires in COVID-19. Turning to the study itself: Samples came from the United States, Italy and Spain, spanning acute and convalescent COVID-19.

The V and J genes are TRBV7-2 and TRBJ1-2, with D perhaps TRBD1 (5 bases). The sequence was obtained from a woman between 70 and 85 years old with acute or convalescent COVID-19. Sample: peripheral blood. The CDR3, as DNA: TGTGCCAGCAGCCTATACAGAGGGACTACAGCACACTATGGCTACACCTTC. This codes for CASSLYRGTTAHYGYTF.